The sample holds many counts of the clone carrying this T cell receptor beta chain. These data belong to a study of blood T cell repertoires in COVID-19. Looking at the study overall: The cDNA or gDNA used as material had been derived from T cells, B-cell-depleted T cells, or PBMCs.

In the original workflow: Amplified reference gene primers provided the basis for estimating nucleated cell counts. Produced via immunoSEQ multiplex PCR; TCRdb's table is partial and in-frame only. V, J and clone size were drawn from that table, and D and trimming were deduced from the DNA. The sample has approximately 190,000 clones; 80% to 85% are singletons. Per the germline V gene, CDR1 is MNHEY and CDR2 is SVGAGI. The CDR3 is 14 residues long. V was shortened by 7 bases and J by 1 base, with 13 bases between the two germline ends. This clonotype was sampled from a human donor in a cohort sampled during active COVID-19. The chain recombines TRBV6-5 with TRBJ1-1; weak D call: TRBD1 (5 bases). Sequenced: peripheral blood. CDR3 nucleotides: TGTGCCAGCAAATGGGGGGTAGGGAACACTGAAGCTTTCTTT. This codes for CASKWGVGNTEAFF.